The rows below give T cell receptor beta chains drawn from one sample of a study of blood T cells in healthy people across ages. Using its own MiXCR run on the 5' RACE reads, TCRdb lists one record per CDR3 protein. The table shows approximately 730,000 distinct CDR3 sequences, with roughly 53% occurring only once. Sequenced: blood. The receptors were gathered from a man older than 75 in good health. Both conserved end residues are part of each CDR3. The D gene is left open where the match is weak. Rows give clone size only sometimes, using once, few, many, or a class for an expanded clone.

D	J	size	V	DNA	CDR3
.	TRBJ1-1	.	TRBV7-2	TGTGCCAGCAGCATCGGATGGAACACTGAAGCTTTCTTT	CASSIGWNTEAFF
.	TRBJ2-7	.	TRBV5-1	TGCGCCAGCAGCTTGACAGCCCTGTGGGACGAGCAGTACTTC	CASSLTALWDEQYF
.	TRBJ1-2	few	TRBV27	TGTGCCAGCAGTTTATATCCCCCAGGGGCCTATGGCTACACCTTC	CASSLYPPGAYGYTF
TRBD1	TRBJ1-4	once	TRBV27	TGTGCCAGCAGTCCCGGGACAGGGCAGGAAAAACTGTTTTTT	CASSPGTGQEKLFF
.	TRBJ2-2	.	TRBV2	TGTGCCAGCAGTGAAGCAGTGGGCCGGATCGGGGAGCTGTTTTTT	CASSEAVGRIGELFF
TRBD2	TRBJ2-1	.	TRBV2	TGTGCCAGCAGTTCTGAGCGGGAGAGGAAGCAGTTCTTC	CASSSERERKQFF
.	TRBJ2-5	.	TRBV14	TGTGCCAGCAGCCAAGATCGTAACAGGGCAGGGGAGACCCAGTACTTC	CASSQDRNRAGETQYF
.	TRBJ2-5	.	TRBV10-3	TGTGCCATCAGGGGTGGGGAGTCCTACAATGAGCAGTACTTC	CAIRGGESYNEQYF
.	TRBJ2-4	.	TRBV20-1	TGCAGTGCTAGTCCCTTAGAGGGGAACATTCAGTACTTC	CSASPLEGNIQYF
.	TRBJ2-1	few	TRBV5-6	TGTGCCAGCAGCGACGGGACTCCCAATGAGCAGTTCTTC	CASSDGTPNEQFF
.	TRBJ2-3	.	TRBV20-1	TGCAGTGCCCGTGGGGATAGCAGAAACACAGATACGCAGTATTTT	CSARGDSRNTDTQYF
.	TRBJ1-2	once	TRBV5-5	TGTGCCAGCAGGAGATGGACGGACGCTAACTATGGCTACACCTTC	CASRRWTDANYGYTF
TRBD2	TRBJ2-1	.	TRBV20-1	TGCAGTGCTAGGTCCCTTAGCGGGACGGGGGTTATGTCCTACAATGAGCAGTTCTTC	CSARSLSGTGVMSYNEQFF
.	TRBJ2-6	.	TRBV7-9	TGTGCCAGCAGCTCCCTATCCAACGTCCTGACTTTC	CASSSLSNVLTF
TRBD2	TRBJ2-1	.	TRBV2	TGTGTCAGCAGGGAACTAGCGGGCCCTGCGGATGAGCAGTTCTTC	CVSRELAGPADEQFF
TRBD1	TRBJ1-5	few	TRBV5-5	TGTGCCAGCAGTCCAGGACAGGGGGCTCTCCAGCCCCAGCATTTT	CASSPGQGALQPQHF
TRBD2	TRBJ2-7	.	TRBV6-6	TGTGCCAGCAGTTACTCGACGGGAGGCTACTCCTACGAGCAGTACTTC	CASSYSTGGYSYEQYF
.	TRBJ1-4	.	TRBV20-1	TGCAGTGCTAGAGCCGGGGGCAATGAAAAACTGTTTTTT	CSARAGGNEKLFF
.	TRBJ1-6	few	TRBV9	TGTGCCAGCAGGGACCGGGGGGATTCACCCCTCCACTTT	CASRDRGDSPLHF
.	TRBJ2-1	once	TRBV6-2/TRBV6-3	TGTGCCAGCAGTTACCCCCCGTTGGGTGAGCAGTTCTTC	CASSYPPLGEQFF
TRBD2	TRBJ2-5	.	TRBV10-3	TGTGCCACGGGACTAGCGGGAGTAAAGCAAGAGACCCAGTACTTC	CATGLAGVKQETQYF
TRBD1	TRBJ1-2	.	TRBV3-1	TGTGCCAGCAGCTACGACAGGGGGAACTATGGCTACACCTTC	CASSYDRGNYGYTF
.	TRBJ2-7	.	TRBV20-1	TGCAGTGCTAGAGATAGTGCGGGGGCCCACTACGAGCAGTACTTC	CSARDSAGAHYEQYF
TRBD2	TRBJ2-1	.	TRBV11-3	TGTGCCAGCAGCTCCGGTCCACTAGCGGGAGGGCCCGGTGAGCAGTTCTTC	CASSSGPLAGGPGEQFF
TRBD2	TRBJ2-1	few	TRBV27	TGTGCCAGCTTCAGCGGGAGAAGTCGTGAGCAGTTCTTC	CASFSGRSREQFF
.	TRBJ2-7	few	TRBV28	TGTGCCAGCCGTCAGTACGAGCAGTACTTC	CASRQYEQYF
.	TRBJ2-1	.	TRBV5-1	TGCGCCAGCAGCCTCACCTTAGCGGACCTATGGTTCTTC	CASSLTLADLWFF
.	TRBJ2-5	.	TRBV29-1	TGCAGCGCTGGGGGCGGAGAAGAGACCCAGTACTTC	CSAGGGEETQYF
.	TRBJ2-7	.	TRBV5-1	TGTGCCAGCAGCTTGGCCTCCCTAGCAGGTAACGAGCAGTACTTC	CASSLASLAGNEQYF
.	TRBJ2-7	.	TRBV6-5	TGTGCCACCGACAGAGAGGGCGAGCAGTACTTC	CATDREGEQYF
TRBD2	TRBJ2-7	.	TRBV20-1	TGCAGTGCCAGGGGGGGGACTAGCGGGACTTACGAGCAGTACTTC	CSARGGTSGTYEQYF
.	TRBJ2-7	few	TRBV20-1	TGCAGTGCCCCGGACCTGGTCTACGAGCAGTACTTC	CSAPDLVYEQYF
TRBD2	TRBJ2-3	.	TRBV11-1	TGTGCCAGCAGCTCGGGACTAACCGCGGATACGCAGTATTTT	CASSSGLTADTQYF
.	TRBJ2-7	.	TRBV28	TGTGCCAGCAGGGCCGCCTGGATCTCGAACGAGCAGTACTTC	CASRAAWISNEQYF